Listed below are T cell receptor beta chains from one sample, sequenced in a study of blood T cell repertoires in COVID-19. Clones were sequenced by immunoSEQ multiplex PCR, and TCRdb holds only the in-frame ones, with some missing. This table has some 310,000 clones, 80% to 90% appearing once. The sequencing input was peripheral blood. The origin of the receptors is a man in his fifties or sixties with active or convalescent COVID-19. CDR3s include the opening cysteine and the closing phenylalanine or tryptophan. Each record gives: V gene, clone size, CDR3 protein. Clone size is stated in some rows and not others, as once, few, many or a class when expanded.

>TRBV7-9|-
CATPLSKRGVTGELFF
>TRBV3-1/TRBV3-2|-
CASSQGGVGLETNEKLFF
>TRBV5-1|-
CASSYRGGTENTEAFF
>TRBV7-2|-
CASSPRETQYF
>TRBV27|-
CASRRQATLTYEQYF
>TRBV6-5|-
CASIGRLNTGELFF
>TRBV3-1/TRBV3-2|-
CASSYRAHTDTQYF
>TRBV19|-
CASSIKTGGMGEAFF
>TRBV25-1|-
CASSDGGNYEQYF
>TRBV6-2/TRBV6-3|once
CASSYGGSGANVLTF
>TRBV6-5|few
CASSYNPGRTEAFF
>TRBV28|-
CASSGTGQGRTEAFF
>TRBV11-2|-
CASSFLRGVAGELFF
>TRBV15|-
CATSLDGHEQFF
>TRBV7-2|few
CASSVGVPSQAFF
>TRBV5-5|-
CASSPPRGNSYNEQFF
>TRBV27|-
CASSLFQGTDTQYF
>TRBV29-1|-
CSVESPGEDGGGYTF
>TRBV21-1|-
CASSKHRRHSNEKLFF
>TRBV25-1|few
CASSGDRLGQYF
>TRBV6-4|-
CASSDEYQGFGAFF
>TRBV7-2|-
CASSLARTLETQYF
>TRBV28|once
CASSPPIGQGNEKLFF
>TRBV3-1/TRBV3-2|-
CASSQRGQGEYTF
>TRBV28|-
CASSLLRGRAGIGNTIYF
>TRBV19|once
CASSIGGDQETQYF
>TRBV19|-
CASSTSGGATTQYF
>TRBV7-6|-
CASSLEGAGSTDTQYF
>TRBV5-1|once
CASSLAGMSSPLHF
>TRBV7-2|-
CASSLDRGTYNEQFF
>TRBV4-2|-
CASSHFQQGAAGNTIYF